In its sample, the clone carrying this T cell receptor (beta chain) was seen a few times. Its antigen is not known. The record originates from a study of beta chain features in type 1 diabetes. Study overall: Investigators examined 107,917,701 sorted cells across all samples. Study results and caveats: There were fewer insertions and more deletions at the VDJ junctions of type 1 diabetes patients. Among patients with Type 1 diabetes, TCRB CDR3s were moderately but significantly shorter in every one of the four CD4+ subsets.

TCRB transcripts that were expressed got sequenced, as all of the isolated RNA had been reverse transcribed. Assay used: immunoSEQ multiplex PCR; TCRdb lists only in-frame clones, some missing. The sample yields 130,000 to 150,000 clones, about 13% seen once. The germline gives CDR1 MDHEN, CDR2 SYDVKM. V was cut by 6 bases and J by 3 bases, with 15 bases left in between. The CDR3 is made up of 14 amino acids. Each donor gave one heparinised blood draw averaging around 120 mL. Markers CD45RO/CCR7/CD25/CD127/CD95/CD27 served to sort CD4+ naive, central memory, regulatory and stem cell-like memory cells.

The sequence was collected from a man younger than 35 with type 1 diabetes. The chain recombines TRBV28 with TRBJ2-7, with D perhaps TRBD2 (6 bases). The sequenced sample consisted of central memory CD4+ T cells from blood. CDR3 amino acids: CASSIGGSVYEQYF. CDR3 in DNA: TGTGCCAGCAGCATTGGGGGGTCCGTCTACGAGCAGTACTTC.